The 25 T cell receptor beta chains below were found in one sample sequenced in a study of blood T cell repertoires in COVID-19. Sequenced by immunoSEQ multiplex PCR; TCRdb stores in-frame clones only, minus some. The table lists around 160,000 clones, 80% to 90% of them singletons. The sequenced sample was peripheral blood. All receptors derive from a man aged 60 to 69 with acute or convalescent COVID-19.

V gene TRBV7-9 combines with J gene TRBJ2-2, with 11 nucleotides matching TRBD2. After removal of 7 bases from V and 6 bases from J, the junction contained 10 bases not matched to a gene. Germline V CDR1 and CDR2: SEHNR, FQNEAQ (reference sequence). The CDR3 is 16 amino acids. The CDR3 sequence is CASTPIGTSGPGELFF. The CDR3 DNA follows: TGTGCCAGCACCCCCATCGGGACTAGCGGCCCCGGGGAGCTGTTTTTT. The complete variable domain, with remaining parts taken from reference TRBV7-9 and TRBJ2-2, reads DTGVSQNPRHKITKRGQNVTFRCDPISEHNRLYWYRQTLGQGPEFLTYFQNEAQLEKSRLLSDRFSAERPKGSFSTLEIQRTEQGDSAMYLCASTPIGTSGPGELFFGEGSRLTVL.

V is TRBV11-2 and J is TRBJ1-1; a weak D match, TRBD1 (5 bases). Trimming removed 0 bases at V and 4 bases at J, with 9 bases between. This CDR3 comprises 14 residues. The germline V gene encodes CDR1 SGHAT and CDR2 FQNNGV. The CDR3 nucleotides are TGTGCCAGCAGCTTAGACAGGGTCGGCACTGAAGCTTTCTTT. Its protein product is CASSLDRVGTEAFF.

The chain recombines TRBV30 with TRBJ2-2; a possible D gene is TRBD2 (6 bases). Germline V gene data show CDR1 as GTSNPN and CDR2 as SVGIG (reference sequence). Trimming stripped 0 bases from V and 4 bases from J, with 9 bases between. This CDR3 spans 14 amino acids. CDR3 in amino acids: CAWSVLRGTGELFF. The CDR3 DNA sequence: TGTGCCTGGAGTGTACTGCGGGGCACCGGGGAGCTGTTTTTT.

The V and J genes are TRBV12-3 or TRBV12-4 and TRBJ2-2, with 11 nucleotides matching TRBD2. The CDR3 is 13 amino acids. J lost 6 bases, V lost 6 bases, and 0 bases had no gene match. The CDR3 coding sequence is TGTGCCAGCAGACTAGCGGGAGCCGGGGAGCTGTTTTTT. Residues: CASRLAGAGELFF.

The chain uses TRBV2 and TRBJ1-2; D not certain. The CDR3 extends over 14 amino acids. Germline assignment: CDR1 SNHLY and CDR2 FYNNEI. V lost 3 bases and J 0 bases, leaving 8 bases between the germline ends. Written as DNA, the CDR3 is TGTGCCAGCAGTGAGGCCGCAGCTAACTATGGCTACACCTTC. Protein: CASSEAAANYGYTF.

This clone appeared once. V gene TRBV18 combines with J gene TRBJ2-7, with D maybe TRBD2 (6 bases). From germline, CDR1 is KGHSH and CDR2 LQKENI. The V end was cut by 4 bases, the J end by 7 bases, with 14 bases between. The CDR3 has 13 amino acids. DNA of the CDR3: TGTGCCAGCTCACACCAGAGGGAGGATGAGCAGTACTTC. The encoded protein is CASSHQREDEQYF.

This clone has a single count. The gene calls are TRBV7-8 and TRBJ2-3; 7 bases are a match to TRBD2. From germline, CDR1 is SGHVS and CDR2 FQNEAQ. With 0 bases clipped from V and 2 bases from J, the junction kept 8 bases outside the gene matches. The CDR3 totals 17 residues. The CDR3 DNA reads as TGTGCCAGCAGCTTAGCGTACAGCGGGACGTACACAGATACGCAGTATTTT. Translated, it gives CASSLAYSGTYTDTQYF.

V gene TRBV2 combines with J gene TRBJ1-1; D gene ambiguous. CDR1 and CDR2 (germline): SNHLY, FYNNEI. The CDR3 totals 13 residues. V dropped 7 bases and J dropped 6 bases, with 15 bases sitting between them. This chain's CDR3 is CASTNEGAAEAFF. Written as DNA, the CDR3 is TGTGCCAGCACCAATGAGGGCGCAGCTGAAGCTTTCTTT.

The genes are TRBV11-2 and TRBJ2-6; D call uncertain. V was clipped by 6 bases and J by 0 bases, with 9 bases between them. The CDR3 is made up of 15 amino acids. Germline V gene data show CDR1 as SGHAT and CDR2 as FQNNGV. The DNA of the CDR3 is TGTGCCAGCAGACTTAGCAGCTCTGGGGCCAACGTCCTGACTTTC. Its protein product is CASRLSSSGANVLTF.

CDR3 region: CASSPGGGRTETQYF. The DNA of the CDR3 is TGTGCCAGCAGCCCTGGGGGCGGGAGGACAGAGACCCAGTACTTC. This sequence joins TRBV7-3 and TRBJ2-5; TRBD2 aligns across 8 bases. CDR1 and CDR2 from the germline V gene are SGHTA and FQGTGA. The CDR3 spans 15 residues. V was clipped by 5 bases and J by 4 bases; unmatched bases: 9.

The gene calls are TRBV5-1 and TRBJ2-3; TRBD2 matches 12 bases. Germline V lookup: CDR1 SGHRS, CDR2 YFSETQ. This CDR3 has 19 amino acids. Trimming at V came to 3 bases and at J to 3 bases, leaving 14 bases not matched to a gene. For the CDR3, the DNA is TGCGCCAGCAGCTCCGAGGGGCTAGCGGGAGGGCTGGGAACAGATACGCAGTATTTT. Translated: CASSSEGLAGGLGTDTQYF.

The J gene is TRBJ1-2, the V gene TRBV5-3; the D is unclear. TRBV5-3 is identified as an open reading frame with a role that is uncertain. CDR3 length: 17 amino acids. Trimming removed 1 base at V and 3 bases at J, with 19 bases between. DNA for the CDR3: TGTGCCAGAAGCTTGAGCCGTGAGGAAGAGAGGGACTATGGCTACACCTTC. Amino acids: CARSLSREEERDYGYTF.

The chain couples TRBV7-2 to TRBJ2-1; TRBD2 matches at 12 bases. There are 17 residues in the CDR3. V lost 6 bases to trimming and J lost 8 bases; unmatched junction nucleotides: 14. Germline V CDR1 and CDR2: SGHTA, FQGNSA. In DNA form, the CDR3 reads TGTGCCAGCAGGGCGGCTAGCGGGAGGGCCGGTTCATATGAGCAGTTCTTC. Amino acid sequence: CASRAASGRAGSYEQFF.

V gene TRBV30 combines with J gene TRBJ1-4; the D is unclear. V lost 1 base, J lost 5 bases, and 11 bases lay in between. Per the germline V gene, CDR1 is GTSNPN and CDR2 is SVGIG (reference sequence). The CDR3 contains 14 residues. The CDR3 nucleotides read TGTGCCTGGAGTGGTGACGGAGGGAATGAAAAACTGTTTTTT. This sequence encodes CAWSGDGGNEKLFF.

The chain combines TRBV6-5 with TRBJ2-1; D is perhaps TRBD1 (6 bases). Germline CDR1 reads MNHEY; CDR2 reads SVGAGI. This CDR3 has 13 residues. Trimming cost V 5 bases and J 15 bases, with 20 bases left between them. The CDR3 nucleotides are TGTGCCAGCAGTATAAACCAGGGGAGCAAGGGGTTCTTC. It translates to CASSINQGSKGFF.

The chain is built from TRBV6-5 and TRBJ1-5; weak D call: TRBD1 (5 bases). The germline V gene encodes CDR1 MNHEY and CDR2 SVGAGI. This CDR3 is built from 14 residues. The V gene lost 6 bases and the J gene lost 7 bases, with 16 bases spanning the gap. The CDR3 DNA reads TGTGCCAGCAGCGGTAACGGGGGAGGGCAGCCCCAGCATTTT. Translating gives CASSGNGGGQPQHF.

Here the CDR3 reads CASSLLFGTQYF. The DNA of the CDR3 is TGTGCCAGCAGTTTGCTATTCGGTACGCAGTATTTT. The genes are TRBV28 and TRBJ2-3; no clear D gene. The ends were cut back, 3 bases at V and 8 bases at J, with 9 bases in the middle. Germline V gene sequence: CDR1 MDHEN, CDR2 SYDVKM. The CDR3 loop spans 12 amino acids.

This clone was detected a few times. The CDR3 nucleotides are TGTGCCAGCAGTTTACGGGGGAGGTCAGATACGCAGTATTTT. Protein: CASSLRGRSDTQYF. This chain joins TRBV28 and TRBJ2-3; D might be TRBD2 (6 bases). CDR1 and CDR2 (germline): MDHEN, SYDVKM. Trimming took off 2 bases at V and 4 bases at J, with 10 bases between the two ends. This CDR3 spans 14 amino acids.

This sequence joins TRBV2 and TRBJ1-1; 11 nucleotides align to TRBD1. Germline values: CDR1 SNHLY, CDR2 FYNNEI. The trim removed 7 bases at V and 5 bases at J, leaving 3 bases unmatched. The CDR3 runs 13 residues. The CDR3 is CASTGQGATEAFF. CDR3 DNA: TGTGCCAGCACAGGACAGGGGGCGACTGAAGCTTTCTTT. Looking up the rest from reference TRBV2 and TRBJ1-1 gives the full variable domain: EPEVTQTPSHQVTQMGQEVILRCVPISNHLYFYWYRQILGQKVEFLVSFYNNEISEKSEIFDDQFSVERPDGSNFTLKIRSTKLEDSAMYFCASTGQGATEAFFGQGTRLTVV.

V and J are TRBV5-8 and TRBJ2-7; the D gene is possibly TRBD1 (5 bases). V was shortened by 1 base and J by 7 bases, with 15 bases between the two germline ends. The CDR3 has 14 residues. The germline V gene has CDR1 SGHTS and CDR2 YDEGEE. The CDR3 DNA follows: TGTGCCAGCAGCTTGAGGGGTAACGGAGAGGAGCAGTACTTC. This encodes CASSLRGNGEEQYF.

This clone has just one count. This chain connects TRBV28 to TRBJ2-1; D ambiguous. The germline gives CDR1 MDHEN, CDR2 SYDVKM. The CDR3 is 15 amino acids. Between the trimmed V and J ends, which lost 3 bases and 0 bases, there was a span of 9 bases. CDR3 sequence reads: CASSFTTNSYNEQFF. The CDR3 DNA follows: TGTGCCAGCAGTTTTACTACAAACTCCTACAATGAGCAGTTCTTC.

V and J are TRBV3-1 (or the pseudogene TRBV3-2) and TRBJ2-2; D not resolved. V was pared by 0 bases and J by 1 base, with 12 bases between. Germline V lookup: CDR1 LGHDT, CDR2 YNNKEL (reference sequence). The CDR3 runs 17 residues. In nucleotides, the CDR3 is TGTGCCAGCAGCCAAGATCTTTTGGCAGGGAACACCGGGGAGCTGTTTTTT. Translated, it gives CASSQDLLAGNTGELFF.

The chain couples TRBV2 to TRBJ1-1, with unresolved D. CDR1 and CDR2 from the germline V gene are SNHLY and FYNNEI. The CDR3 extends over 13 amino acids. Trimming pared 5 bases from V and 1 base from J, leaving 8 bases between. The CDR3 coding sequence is TGTGCCAGCAGTCCGCGGGCGAACACTGAAGCTTTCTTT. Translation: CASSPRANTEAFF.

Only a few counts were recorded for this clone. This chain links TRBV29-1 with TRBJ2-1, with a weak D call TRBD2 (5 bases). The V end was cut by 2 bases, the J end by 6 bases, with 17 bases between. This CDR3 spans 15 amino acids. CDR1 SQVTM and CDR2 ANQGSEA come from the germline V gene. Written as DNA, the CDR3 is TGCAGCGTTGAACCTCTGACGGGGAAGGCCAATGAGCAGTTCTTC. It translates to CSVEPLTGKANEQFF.

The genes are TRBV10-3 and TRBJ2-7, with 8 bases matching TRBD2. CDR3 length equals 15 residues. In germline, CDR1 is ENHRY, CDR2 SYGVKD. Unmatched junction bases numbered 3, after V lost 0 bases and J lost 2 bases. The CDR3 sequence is CAISESVSGAYEQYF. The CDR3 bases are TGTGCCATCAGTGAGTCGGTTAGCGGGGCCTACGAGCAGTACTTC.